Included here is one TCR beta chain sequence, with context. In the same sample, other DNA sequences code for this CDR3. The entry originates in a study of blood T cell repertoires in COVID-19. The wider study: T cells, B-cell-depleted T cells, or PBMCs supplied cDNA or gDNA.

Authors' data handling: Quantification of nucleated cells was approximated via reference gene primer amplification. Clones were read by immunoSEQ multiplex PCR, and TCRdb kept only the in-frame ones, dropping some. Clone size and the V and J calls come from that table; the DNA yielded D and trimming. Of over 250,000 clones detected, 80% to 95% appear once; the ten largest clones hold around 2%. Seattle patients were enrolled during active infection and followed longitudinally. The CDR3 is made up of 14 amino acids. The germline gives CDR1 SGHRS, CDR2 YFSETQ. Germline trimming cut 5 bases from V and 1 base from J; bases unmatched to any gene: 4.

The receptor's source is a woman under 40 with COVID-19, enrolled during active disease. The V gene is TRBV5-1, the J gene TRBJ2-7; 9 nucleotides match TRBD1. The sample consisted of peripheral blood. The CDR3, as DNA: TGCGCCAGCAGTCCGGGACAGGGTTCCTACGAGCAGTACTTC. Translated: CASSPGQGSYEQYF.